The 22 T cell receptor beta chains in this list originate from one sample, sequenced in a study of response to subunit inactivated influenza vaccine. One entry per CDR3 protein, called by TCRdb with MiXCR from the RT-PCR reads. The sample shows hundreds of thousands of distinct CDR3 sequences, 15% to 19% of them seen only once. The input for sequencing was PBMCs from blood, taken 11 to 12 days after vaccination. Receptors originate from a man aged 45-60 years who received an inactivated influenza vaccine.

This clonotype has at least ten counts. This chain connects TRBV29-1 to TRBJ2-7, with TRBD2 identical over 10 bases. Trimming took 6 bases from V and 3 from J; bases not matched to a gene: 2. This CDR3 has 12 residues. CDR1 is SQVTM, CDR2 ANQGSEA, per germline. The CDR3 protein is CSVRTSGYEQYF. The DNA of the CDR3 is TGCAGCGTGCGGACTAGCGGCTACGAGCAGTACTTC.

This clonotype was counted ten times or more. The V gene is TRBV29-1, the J gene TRBJ2-5, with TRBD1 matching 8 bases. CDR1 and CDR2 from the germline V gene are SQVTM and ANQGSEA. V lost 6 bases and J lost 4; bases outside the gene matches: 4. The CDR3 sequence is 12 residues long. The CDR3 DNA is TGCAGCGTCGGACAGGGCGGAGAGACCCAGTACTTC. This gives the protein CSVGQGGETQYF.

In the case of this clonotype: Mismatch with germline at one junction end may stem from a read error. The chain is built from TRBV20-1 and TRBJ2-4; tentative D call: TRBD2 (6 bases). The germline V gene has CDR1 DFQATT and CDR2 SNEGSKA (reference sequence). This CDR3 has 14 amino acids. CDR3 coding DNA: TGCAGTACTAGTCAGGTAGCGGATTTAAACATTCAGTACTTC. It translates to CSTSQVADLNIQYF.

This clonotype was seen a handful of times. The chain is built from TRBV12-3 or TRBV12-4 and TRBJ2-5; maybe TRBD1 (6 bases). The CDR3 covers 14 residues. The ends were cut back, 4 bases at V and 2 bases at J, with 11 bases in the middle. CDR3 in DNA: TGTGCCAGCAGTTGGGACGGACAGCAAGAGACCCAGTACTTC. Translating gives CASSWDGQQETQYF.

As regards this clonotype: One end of the junction fails to match germline, which may point to a read error. V and J are TRBV7-2 and TRBJ2-1; TRBD1 matches at 8 bases. The germline CDR1 and CDR2 sequences are SGHTA and FQGNSA. The CDR3 extends over 14 amino acids. The CDR3: CASSPGQAYNEQLF. CDR3 bases: TGTGCCAGCAGCCCGGGACAGGCATACAATGAGCAGCTCTTC.

Remarks on this clonotype: A much larger clone lies one base from this, so it may be a read error. V and J are TRBV14 and TRBJ2-1; 11 positions match TRBD2. The CDR3 extends over 14 amino acids. With 1 base clipped from V and 9 bases from J, the junction kept 2 bases outside the gene matches. Per the germline V gene, CDR1 is SGHDN and CDR2 is FVKESK. CDR3 bases: TGTGCCAGCAGCCAAGGGGGACTAGCGGCTGAGCAGTTCTTC. Its protein is CASSQGGLAAEQFF.

Many counts were recorded for this clonotype. J is TRBJ1-5 and V is TRBV4-1; TRBD1 matches at 7 bases. The length of the CDR3 is 15 residues. The V gene end was trimmed by 5 bases and the J gene end by 1 base; junction bases not matched to a gene: 5. In germline, CDR1 is MGHRA, CDR2 YSYEKL. CDR3 DNA: TGCGCCAGCAGCTTACAGGGGAGCAGCAATCAGCCCCAGCATTTT. Amino acid sequence: CASSLQGSSNQPQHF.

This clonotype was seen at least ten times. V usage is TRBV5-8 and J usage is TRBJ1-1; D gene ambiguous. CDR1 is SGHTS and CDR2 is YDEGEE in the germline V gene. This CDR3 is built from 12 residues. The germline V and J ends were trimmed by 5 bases and 1 base, with 6 bases remaining between them. The CDR3 DNA reads as TGTGCCAGCAGGAATAGGAACACTGAAGCTTTCTTT. Residues: CASRNRNTEAFF.

In its sample, this clonotype was seen a few times. This sequence joins TRBV7-9 and TRBJ2-2, with a tentative D call TRBD2 (7 bases). Trimming cost V 10 bases and J 2 bases, with 17 bases left between them. Germline CDR1 SEHNR, CDR2 FQNEAQ (reference sequence). This CDR3 is 15 amino acids long. CDR3: CATSIGGPNTGELFF. The CDR3 nucleotides are TGTGCCACATCAATCGGGGGGCCAAACACCGGGGAGCTGTTTTTT.

This sequence joins TRBV9 and TRBJ2-6; D possibly corresponds to TRBD1 (5 bases). Trimming pared 3 bases from V and 2 bases from J, leaving 9 bases between. The CDR3 runs to 15 residues. Germline V CDR1 and CDR2: SGDLS, YYNGEE. The CDR3 protein is CASSAGFAGANVLTF. The CDR3 nucleotides are TGTGCCAGCAGCGCAGGGTTCGCTGGGGCCAACGTCCTGACTTTC.

This clonotype was observed a handful of times. The chain has TRBV20-1 and TRBJ2-2; weak D call: TRBD1 (6 bases). This CDR3 spans 16 amino acids. The V and J ends lost 4 bases and 2 bases respectively, with 17 bases between them. Germline V gives CDR1 DFQATT, CDR2 SNEGSKA (reference sequence). The CDR3 nucleotides read TGCAGTGCTACTTGGGACATCAAGACTAACACCGGGGAGCTGTTTTTT. Amino acid sequence: CSATWDIKTNTGELFF.

The rearrangement links TRBV4-3 to TRBJ2-4; possibly TRBD1 or TRBD2 for D (5 bases each). The CDR3 totals 15 residues. The germline V and J ends were trimmed by 1 base and 0 bases, with 7 bases remaining between them. Germline V lookup: CDR1 LGHNA, CDR2 YSLEER. The CDR3: CASSQGGTAKNIQYF. The CDR3 region has the DNA TGCGCCAGCAGCCAAGGGGGGACAGCCAAAAACATTCAGTACTTC.

This clonotype was seen at least ten times. The gene calls are TRBV28 and TRBJ2-3; unclear D gene. The CDR3 is 13 amino acids. From germline, CDR1 is MDHEN and CDR2 SYDVKM. The germline V and J ends were trimmed by 7 bases and 7 bases, with 15 bases remaining between them. The CDR3 DNA sequence: TGTGCCAGCACCCTTGGTAGCCGAAATACGCAGTATTTT. It specifies CASTLGSRNTQYF.

V gene TRBV7-9 combines with J gene TRBJ2-5; D is possibly TRBD1 or TRBD2 (5 bases each). Per germline, CDR1 SEHNR and CDR2 FQNEAQ (reference sequence). Trimming removed 7 bases at V and 5 bases at J, with 14 bases between. CDR3 length equals 13 residues. As DNA, the CDR3 is TGTGCCAGCACCCCAACGGGGACGGAGACCCAGTACTTC. The encoded protein is CASTPTGTETQYF.

This chain joins TRBV10-2 and TRBJ2-4; TRBD1 matches at 9 bases. The germline V gene encodes CDR1 WSHSY and CDR2 SAAADI. Trimming removed 6 bases from V and 8 bases from J; junction bases left unmatched: 5. This CDR3 is built from 13 residues. In nucleotides, the CDR3 is TGCGCCAGCAGAAGGACAGGGGAAGACATTCAGTACTTC. Its protein product is CASRRTGEDIQYF.

As concerns this clonotype: A read error may be the cause here, since a much bigger clone is one base away. This chain connects TRBV10-3 to TRBJ2-1; no clear D gene. CDR3 size: 12 residues. Trimming stripped 10 bases from V and 0 bases from J, with 7 bases between. Per germline, CDR1 ENHRY and CDR2 SYGVKD. The CDR3 DNA reads as TGTGCCACTACGATCTCCTACAATGAGCAGTTCTTC. Protein sequence: CATTISYNEQFF.

This clonotype was observed a handful of times. This chain joins TRBV10-2 and TRBJ1-2; no reliable D call. Germline CDR1 reads WSHSY; CDR2 reads SAAADI. With 6 bases removed from V and 3 bases from J, the gap between germline ends came to 23 bases. The CDR3 length is 17 residues. The CDR3, as DNA: TGCGCCAGCAGCCTAAGGCCACTTTCTCGGTCGGACTATGGCTACACCTTC. Its translation: CASSLRPLSRSDYGYTF.

This clonotype turned up a few times. The J gene is TRBJ2-4, the V gene TRBV20-1, with 8 bases lining up with TRBD1. CDR3 size: 15 residues. Germline V gives CDR1 DFQATT, CDR2 SNEGSKA (reference sequence). The ends lost 3 bases at V and 2 bases at J; junction bases unmatched: 6. CDR3 nucleotide sequence: TGCAGTGCTAGCCAGGGGGCCGGGTCCAAAAACATTCAGTACTTC. Residues: CSASQGAGSKNIQYF.

The chain uses TRBV6-1 and TRBJ2-5; TRBD1 is a possible D gene (6 bases). V gave up 8 bases and J gave up 2 bases, with 18 bases separating them. This CDR3 is 15 amino acids long. Germline V CDR1 and CDR2: MNHNS, SASEGT. The CDR3 nucleotides read TGTGCCAGCCAGGGGCAGGGCGCGTTTCAAGAGACCCAGTACTTC. Its translation is CASQGQGAFQETQYF.

Only a few counts were recorded for this clonotype. This chain links TRBV5-1 with TRBJ1-5, with 7 nucleotides matching TRBD1. The CDR3 extends over 15 amino acids. Looked up from germline, CDR1 is SGHRS and CDR2 is YFSETQ. V dropped 4 bases and J dropped 2; count of bases not matched to a gene: 6. CDR3: CASSRDSSGNQPQHF. The CDR3 nucleotides read TGCGCCAGCAGCAGGGACAGTTCTGGCAATCAGCCCCAGCATTTT. Using reference TRBV5-1 and TRBJ1-5 for the parts outside the CDR3, the full variable domain is KAGVTQTPRYLIKTRGQQVTLSCSPISGHRSVSWYQQTPGQGLQFLFEYFSETQRNKGNFPGRFSGRQFSNSRSEMNVSTLELGDSALYLCASSRDSSGNQPQHFGDGTRLSIL.

The V and J genes are TRBV29-1 and TRBJ2-3; the match to TRBD2 covers 7 bases. The CDR3 length is 12 residues. The V segment lost 7 bases and the J segment 5 bases; nucleotides outside the gene matches: 6. Per the germline V gene, CDR1 is SQVTM and CDR2 is ANQGSEA. DNA for the CDR3: TGCAGCGCCGGCTGGGGGGGAGATACGCAGTATTTT. This translates into CSAGWGGDTQYF.

The chain combines TRBV6-1 with TRBJ2-7; tentatively, D is TRBD2 (6 bases). The germline gives CDR1 MNHNS, CDR2 SASEGT. V gave up 0 bases and J gave up 0 bases, with 9 bases separating them. CDR3 length: 15 amino acids. CDR3 amino acids: CASSEAPGGSYEQYF. The CDR3 nucleotides are TGTGCCAGCAGTGAAGCACCCGGGGGCTCCTACGAGCAGTACTTC.